A selection of T cell receptor beta chains follows, all from one sample in a study of PD-1 blockade in mismatch repair-deficient tumors. Only in-frame clones appear in the TCRdb table, and some are missing; sequencing was by immunoSEQ multiplex PCR. Among 60,000 to 70,000 clones, more than 70% were seen once, and the ten largest hold approximately 15%. Source: peripheral blood, taken 52 weeks after starting pembrolizumab. Receptors were obtained from an adult with mismatch repair-deficient cancer. CDR3s include the opening cysteine and the closing phenylalanine or tryptophan. The D gene is left open where the match is weak. Part of the rows lack a size; the others show once, few, many or a class for expanded clones.

j_call v_call d_call clone_size cdr3_nt cdr3_aa
TRBJ2-1 TRBV27 TRBD2 . TGTGCCAGCAGCCCCACGGGGACTAGCGGATACAATGAGCAGTTCTTC CASSPTGTSGYNEQFF
TRBJ1-6 TRBV5-1 . . TGCGCCAGCAGGCTGGTAGGACCGGAGGATAATTCACCCCTCCACTTT CASRLVGPEDNSPLHF
TRBJ2-7 TRBV27 TRBD2 once TGTGCCAGCAGTTTATATGAGACTAGCGGATCCTACGAGCAGTACTTC CASSLYETSGSYEQYF
TRBJ1-2 TRBV27 . . TGTGCCAGCAGTTTATTTAAGGACGGCTATGGCTACACCTTC CASSLFKDGYGYTF
TRBJ2-7 TRBV27 . . TGTGCCAGCAGTTCACCGGGACCTCCCACCTACGAGCAGTACTTC CASSSPGPPTYEQYF
TRBJ1-2 TRBV27 TRBD1 few TGTGCCACCAGCGCGGACAGGGGCTATGGCTACACCTTC CATSADRGYGYTF
TRBJ2-1 TRBV29-1 . . TGCAGCGTTGAAGAGGACAGCAAGGTGGATGAGCAGTTCTTC CSVEEDSKVDEQFF
TRBJ2-7 TRBV11-2 TRBD1 few TGTGCCGTCGAGGGGGACAGGTACTACGAGCAGTACTTC CAVEGDRYYEQYF
TRBJ2-4 TRBV5-5 . . TGTGCCAGCAGCTTGGCGTATCTAGCCAAAAACATTCAGTACTTC CASSLAYLAKNIQYF
TRBJ2-7 TRBV27 . . TGTGCCAGCAGCCTCGGGGTTAGCTCCTACGAGCAGTACTTC CASSLGVSSYEQYF
TRBJ2-1 TRBV9 TRBD2 . TGTGCCAGCAGCGTATCATCCAATCCGGGACTAGCGGGAGCCTACAATGAGCAGTTCTTC CASSVSSNPGLAGAYNEQFF
TRBJ2-5 TRBV7-2 . few TGTGCCAGCAGCATCAGGAGGGGAGGAGAGACCCAGTACTTC CASSIRRGGETQYF
TRBJ1-4 TRBV30 . . TGTGCCTGGAGGCCCCGGGCGGGAGCCCCAGCGTCTAATGAAAAACTGTTTTTT CAWRPRAGAPASNEKLFF
TRBJ2-3 TRBV18 . . TGTGCCAGCTCACCACGCTCGGTAACTAGCACAGATACGCAGTATTTT CASSPRSVTSTDTQYF
TRBJ2-1 TRBV11-2 . . TGTGCCAGCACCCCCGGTCGTAGCCCCTACAATGAGCAGTTCTTC CASTPGRSPYNEQFF
TRBJ2-7 TRBV6-5 . . TGTGCCAGCAGTCTCCTGGGCAGTACCTACGAGCAGTACTTC CASSLLGSTYEQYF
TRBJ2-1 TRBV7-9 . . TGTGCCAGCAGCCAAAGTTTAGTAGCGTCTAACTACAATGAGCAGTTCTTC CASSQSLVASNYNEQFF
TRBJ1-1 TRBV11-2 TRBD1 . TGTGCCAGCAGAAAAGCAACAGGGGTCGAAGCTTTCTTT CASRKATGVEAFF
TRBJ2-1 TRBV6-4 TRBD2 . TGTGCCAGCAGTCAGACTAGCGGGAGCTCTAATGAGCAGTTCTTC CASSQTSGSSNEQFF
TRBJ2-3 TRBV13 TRBD2 . TGTGCCAGCAGCTTTAAGACTAGCGGGAGCACAGATACGCAGTATTTT CASSFKTSGSTDTQYF
TRBJ1-2 TRBV7-9 TRBD1 . TGTGCCAGCAGCGCCGAACAGGGGGCCCTAAACTATGGCTACACCTTC CASSAEQGALNYGYTF
TRBJ2-6 TRBV19 . . TGTGCCAGTAGCATGGCAGTAGCTGGGGCCAACGTCCTGACTTTC CASSMAVAGANVLTF
TRBJ1-5 TRBV6-6 . medium-sized TGTGCCAGCACCCAACCAAGTCAGCCCCAGCATTTT CASTQPSQPQHF